The 8 T cell receptor beta chains below all came from one sample that was sequenced in a study of blood T cell repertoires in COVID-19. Assay: immunoSEQ multiplex PCR; the TCRdb copy retains only in-frame clones and omits some. The table lists roughly 200,000 clones, 88% of them singletons, with around 1.5% in the top ten. Specimen: peripheral blood. Receptors originate from a man in his late teens or twenties with active or convalescent COVID-19.

The chain joins TRBV13 to TRBJ2-7; the D gene is possibly TRBD2 (5 bases). Germline V gene data show CDR1 as PRHDT and CDR2 as FYEKMQ (reference sequence). The CDR3 consists of 13 residues. V lost 5 bases to trimming and J lost 11 bases, with 19 bases between them. CDR3 DNA: TGTGCCAGCAGCCCCCTTACTAGGAACCGAGAGTACTTC. Its translation is CASSPLTRNREYF. Drawing the rest from reference TRBV13 and TRBJ2-7, the complete variable domain is AAGVIQSPRHLIKEKRETATLKCYPIPRHDTVYWYQQGPGQDPQFLISFYEKMQSDKGSIPDRFSAQQFSDYHSELNMSSLELGDSALYFCASSPLTRNREYFGPGTRLTVT.

A single count supports this clone. The chain has TRBV10-3 and TRBJ2-1; D gene ambiguous. CDR3 length: 11 residues. The V end was cut by 4 bases, the J end by 5 bases, with 3 bases between. Per the germline V gene, CDR1 is ENHRY and CDR2 is SYGVKD. The CDR3, as DNA: TGTGCCATCAGTGCCAACAATGAGCAGTTCTTC. Translating gives CAISANNEQFF.

This clone appeared once. The rearrangement joins TRBV5-8 to TRBJ2-4, with a tentative D call TRBD1 (6 bases). Germline assignment: CDR1 SGHTS and CDR2 YDEGEE. The CDR3 has 16 residues. The V and J ends lost 0 bases and 3 bases respectively, with 13 bases between them. CDR3 in amino acids: CASSLALGRGKNIQYF. The CDR3 DNA reads as TGTGCCAGCAGCTTGGCTCTAGGCAGGGGCAAAAACATTCAGTACTTC.

In the case of this clone: The same CDR3 also results from other DNA sequences found in this sample. The chain's CDR3 is CASSTGTSGRAYEQYF. CDR3 in DNA: TGTGCCAGCAGCACAGGGACTAGCGGGAGGGCCTACGAGCAGTACTTC. The chain uses TRBV7-2 and TRBJ2-7; 16 bases are shared with TRBD2. The germline gives CDR1 SGHTA, CDR2 FQGNSA. With 5 bases clipped from V and 2 bases from J, the junction kept 3 bases outside the gene matches. This CDR3 has 16 amino acids. Complete variable domain (other parts from reference TRBV7-2 and TRBJ2-7): GAGVSQSPSNKVTEKGKDVELRCDPISGHTALYWYRQSLGQGLEFLIYFQGNSAPDKSGLPSDRFSAERTGGSVSTLTIQRTQQEDSAVYLCASSTGTSGRAYEQYFGPGTRLTVT.

The rearrangement joins TRBV30 to TRBJ2-4; D not certain. V lost 1 base, J lost 7 bases, and 14 bases lay in between. The CDR3 contains 14 residues. The germline V gene encodes CDR1 GTSNPN and CDR2 SVGIG (reference sequence). For the CDR3, the DNA is TGTGCCTGGAGTGCCGGCACCGGGTTTAACATTCAGTACTTC. It specifies CAWSAGTGFNIQYF.

This clone showed up just once. The chain combines TRBV7-6 with TRBJ1-1; weak D call: TRBD1 (5 bases). The CDR3 spans 15 residues. Trimming cost V 3 bases and J 5 bases, with 16 bases left between them. Germline V gene sequence: CDR1 SGHVS, CDR2 FNYEAQ. CDR3 sequence reads: CASSLLSGGATEAFF. DNA for the CDR3: TGTGCCAGCAGCTTGCTCTCGGGTGGGGCTACTGAAGCTTTCTTT.

This chain links TRBV30 with TRBJ1-6; D not certain. From germline, CDR1 is GTSNPN and CDR2 SVGIG (reference sequence). Trimming took off 4 bases at V and 8 bases at J, with 24 bases between the two ends. The CDR3 spans 17 residues. Written as DNA, the CDR3 is TGTGCCTGGACACGTGAAGTCAGGCCCTTACCTCATTCACCCCTCCACTTT. Translated: CAWTREVRPLPHSPLHF.

The chain uses TRBV10-3 and TRBJ1-5; the D is unclear. The CDR3 has 14 residues. The germline CDR1 and CDR2 sequences are ENHRY and SYGVKD. V lost 4 bases and J lost 6, with 13 bases in between. The CDR3 nucleotides are TGTGCCATCAGTGCTGGGGAGGTGAGTCAGCCCCAGCATTTT. Translated: CAISAGEVSQPQHF.